The subject of this entry is one T cell receptor (beta chain). Its cognate antigen is unknown. These data come from a study of T cells after posttransplantation cyclophosphamide. Study conclusions and caveats: TRB clonality was highly associated with recipient CMV seropositivity and reactivation.

Here immunoSEQ multiplex PCR was the method, and the copy in TCRdb shows in-frame clones only, minus some. The table lists tens of thousands of clones, about 90% of them singletons. Germline CDR1 reads MDHEN; CDR2 reads SYDVKM. The trim removed 5 bases at V and 3 bases at J, leaving 7 bases unmatched. The CDR3 is 15 residues long. The sequenced material came from PBMCs. J is TRBJ2-1 and V is TRBV28, with TRBD2 identical over 7 bases. The source of this sequence is a woman aged 50 to 65 in good health and a related stem cell transplant donor. The CDR3 sequence: CASSPAGDGYNEQFF. In nucleotides, the CDR3 is TGTGCCAGCAGTCCCGCGGGAGATGGCTACAATGAGCAGTTCTTC. The whole variable domain, filled in from reference TRBV28 and TRBJ2-1, reads DVKVTQSSRYLVKRTGEKVFLECVQDMDHENMFWYRQDPGLGLRLIYFSYDVKMKEKGDIPEGYSVSREKKERFSLILESASTNQTSMYLCASSPAGDGYNEQFFGPGTRLTVL.